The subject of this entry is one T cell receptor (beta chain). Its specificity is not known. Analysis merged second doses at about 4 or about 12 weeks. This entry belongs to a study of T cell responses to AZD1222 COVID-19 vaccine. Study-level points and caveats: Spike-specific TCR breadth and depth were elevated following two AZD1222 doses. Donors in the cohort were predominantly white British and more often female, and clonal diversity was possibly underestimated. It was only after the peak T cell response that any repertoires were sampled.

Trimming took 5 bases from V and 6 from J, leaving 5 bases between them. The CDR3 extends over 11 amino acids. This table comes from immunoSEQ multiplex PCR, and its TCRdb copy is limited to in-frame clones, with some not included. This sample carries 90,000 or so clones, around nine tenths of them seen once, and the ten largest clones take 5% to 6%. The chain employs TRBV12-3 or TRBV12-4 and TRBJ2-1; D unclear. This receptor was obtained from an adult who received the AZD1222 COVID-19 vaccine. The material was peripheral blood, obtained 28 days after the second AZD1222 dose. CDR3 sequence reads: CASSLANEQFF. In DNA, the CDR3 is TGTGCCAGCAGTCTCGCCAATGAGCAGTTCTTC.